This T cell receptor beta chain emerged from a study of cytomegalovirus exposure and HLA in healthy donors. The PCR had 60 Vbeta and 13 Jbeta primers. Using immunoSEQ multiplex PCR, the repertoire was profiled, and TCRdb retains in-frame clones only, with some absent. In the table there are around 140,000 clones, approximately 60% of which are singletons. Nominally healthy donors were sampled, though unrecorded immune exposures were likely. Study results and limitations: In a later analysis, a missense DCLRE1C variant was linked to TCR beta V- and J-gene trimming. Within an earlier analysis, most TCR beta V segments proved productive either about 87% or about 30% of the time.

This clone appeared a few times. The antigen is not known. The specimen sequenced was PBMCs. The sequence derives from a woman aged 40 to 50 in good health and CMV-seronegative.

CDR3 region: CASSVEGESNQPQHF. The CDR3 DNA reads TGTGCCAGCAGCGTAGAGGGGGAGAGCAATCAGCCCCAGCATTTT. The rearrangement uses TRBV5-4 and TRBJ1-5; TRBD1 might be the D (6 bases). Germline CDR1 is SGHNT and CDR2 is YYREEE (reference sequence). Trimming removed 4 bases at V and 1 base at J, with 12 bases between. This CDR3 region has 15 residues.